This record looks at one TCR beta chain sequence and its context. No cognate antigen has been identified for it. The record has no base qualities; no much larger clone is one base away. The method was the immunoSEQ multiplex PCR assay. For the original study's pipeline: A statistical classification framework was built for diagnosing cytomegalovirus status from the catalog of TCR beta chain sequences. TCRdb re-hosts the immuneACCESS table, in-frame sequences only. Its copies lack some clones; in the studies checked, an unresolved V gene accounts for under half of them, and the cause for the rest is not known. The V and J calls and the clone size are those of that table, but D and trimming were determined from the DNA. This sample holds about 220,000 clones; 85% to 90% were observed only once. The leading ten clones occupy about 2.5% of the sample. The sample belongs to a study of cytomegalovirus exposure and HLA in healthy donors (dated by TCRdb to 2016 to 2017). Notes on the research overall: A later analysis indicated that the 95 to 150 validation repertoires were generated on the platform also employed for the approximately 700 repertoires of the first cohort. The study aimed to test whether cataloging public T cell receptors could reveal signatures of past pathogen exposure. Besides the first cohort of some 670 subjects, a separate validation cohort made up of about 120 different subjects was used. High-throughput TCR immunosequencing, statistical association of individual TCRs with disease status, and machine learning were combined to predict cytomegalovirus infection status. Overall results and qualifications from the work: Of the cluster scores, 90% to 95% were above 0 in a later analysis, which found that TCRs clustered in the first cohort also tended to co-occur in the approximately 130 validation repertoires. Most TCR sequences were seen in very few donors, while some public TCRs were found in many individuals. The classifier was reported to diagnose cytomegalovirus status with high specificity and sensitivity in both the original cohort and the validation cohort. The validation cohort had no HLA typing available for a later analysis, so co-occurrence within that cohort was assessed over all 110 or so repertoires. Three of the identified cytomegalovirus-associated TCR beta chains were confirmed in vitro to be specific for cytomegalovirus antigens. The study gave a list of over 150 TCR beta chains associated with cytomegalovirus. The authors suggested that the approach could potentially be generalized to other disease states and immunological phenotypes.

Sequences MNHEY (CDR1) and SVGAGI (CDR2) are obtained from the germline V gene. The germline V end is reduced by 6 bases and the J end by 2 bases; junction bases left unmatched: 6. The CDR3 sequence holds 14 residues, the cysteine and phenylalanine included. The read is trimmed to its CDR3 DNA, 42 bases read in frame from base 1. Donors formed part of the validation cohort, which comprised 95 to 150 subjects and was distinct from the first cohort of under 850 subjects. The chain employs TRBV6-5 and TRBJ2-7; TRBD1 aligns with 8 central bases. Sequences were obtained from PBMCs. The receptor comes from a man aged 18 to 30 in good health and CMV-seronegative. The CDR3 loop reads CASRTGVGTYEQYF. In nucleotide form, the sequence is TGTGCCAGCAGGACAGGGGTGGGCACCTACGAGCAGTACTTC.